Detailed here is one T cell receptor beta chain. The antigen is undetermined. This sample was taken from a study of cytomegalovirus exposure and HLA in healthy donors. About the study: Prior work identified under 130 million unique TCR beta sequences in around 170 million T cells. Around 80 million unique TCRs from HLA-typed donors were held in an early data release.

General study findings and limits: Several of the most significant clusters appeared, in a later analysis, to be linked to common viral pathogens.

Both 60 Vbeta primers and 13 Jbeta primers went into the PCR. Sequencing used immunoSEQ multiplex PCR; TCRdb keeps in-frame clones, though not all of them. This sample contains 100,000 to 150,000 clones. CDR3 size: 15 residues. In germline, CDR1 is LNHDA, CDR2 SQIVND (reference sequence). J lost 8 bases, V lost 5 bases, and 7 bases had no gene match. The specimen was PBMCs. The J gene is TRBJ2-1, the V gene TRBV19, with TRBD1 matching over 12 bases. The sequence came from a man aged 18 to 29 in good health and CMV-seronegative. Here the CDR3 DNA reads TGTGCCAGTAGTGACCCGGGACAGGGGGCCGATGAGCAGTTCTTC. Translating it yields CASSDPGQGADEQFF.